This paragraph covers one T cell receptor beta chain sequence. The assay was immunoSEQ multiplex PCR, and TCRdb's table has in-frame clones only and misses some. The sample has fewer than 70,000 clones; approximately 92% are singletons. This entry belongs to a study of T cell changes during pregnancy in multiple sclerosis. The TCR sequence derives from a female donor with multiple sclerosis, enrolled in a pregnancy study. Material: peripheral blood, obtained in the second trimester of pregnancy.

CDR3 residues: CVHGSGGYTF. The CDR3, as DNA: TGTGTTCACGGGTCGGGGGGCTACACCTTC. The V gene is TRBV28, the J gene TRBJ1-2; D is unclear. The CDR3 is 10 amino acids. CDR1 and CDR2 from the germline V gene are MDHEN and SYDVKM.